A single sample is the source of the 28 T cell receptor beta chains below, sequenced in a study of human T cells and chemical hapten exposure. Time point of the sample: pre-sensitization, week 0. The treatment denotes: therapeutic diphenylcyclopropenone sensitization with weekly scalp DPC. TCRdb re-analysed the RACE reads in MiXCR, keeping a single row per CDR3 protein. The repertoire includes about 61,000 distinct CDR3 sequences, roughly 6.7% of them detected once, and roughly 1.7% sits in the top ten. The sample in question was whole blood, obtained in connection with sensitization to the hapten diphenylcyclopropenone (DPC). The receptor set was obtained from a woman aged 30 to 39 with alopecia areata. Some clones in this sample may be carry-over from other donors' samples.

Many counts were recorded for this clonotype. This chain joins TRBV29-1 and TRBJ2-2; maybe TRBD1 (5 bases). Trimming took 6 bases from V and 5 from J, leaving 16 bases between them. The germline V gene encodes CDR1 SQVTM and CDR2 ANQGSEA. The CDR3 runs 14 residues. CDR3 nucleotide sequence: TGCAGCGTCCAGCTAGGGGCTTCAACCGGGGAGCTGTTTTTT. Amino acid sequence: CSVQLGASTGELFF.

This clonotype has more than one count but fewer than ten. V usage is TRBV30 and J usage is TRBJ1-2, with 7 bases identical to TRBD1. The CDR3 consists of 16 residues. Trimming cost V 3 bases and J 1 base; bases outside gene matches: 11. Germline CDR1 reads GTSNPN; CDR2 reads SVGIG (reference sequence). The CDR3 region has the DNA TGTGCCTGGAGGGAGTGGGAGGGGGCTAATAACTATGGCTACACCTTC. It specifies CAWREWEGANNYGYTF.

This clonotype occurred many times. J is TRBJ1-5 and V is TRBV20-1; D remains ambiguous. The CDR3 length is 15 residues. Germline CDR1 DFQATT, CDR2 SNEGSKA (reference sequence). V was trimmed by 0 bases and J by 3 bases, leaving 12 bases between them. The CDR3 DNA sequence: TGCAGTGCTAGAGATTCCGAGGGTAACAATCAGCCCCAGCATTTT. Translated: CSARDSEGNNQPQHF.

This sequence joins TRBV13 and TRBJ2-4; D might be TRBD1 (6 bases). The CDR3 runs 13 residues. Deletions cut 3 bases from V and 7 bases from J, with 10 bases between. Germline values: CDR1 PRHDT, CDR2 FYEKMQ (reference sequence). The CDR3 DNA is TGTGCCAGCAGCTTCAGGGGTGGGAACATTCAGTACTTC. Amino acids: CASSFRGGNIQYF.

This clonotype came up many times. This sequence joins TRBV5-1 and TRBJ1-2; possibly TRBD1 for D (5 bases). V was cut by 0 bases and J by 0 bases, with 9 bases left in between. In germline, CDR1 is SGHRS, CDR2 YFSETQ. This CDR3 comprises 15 residues. DNA for the CDR3: TGCGCCAGCAGCTTGGAAGCAGGGTCTAACTATGGCTACACCTTC. Translating gives CASSLEAGSNYGYTF.

This clonotype was seen only a few times. The gene calls are TRBV20-1 and TRBJ1-6; possible D gene TRBD1, 5 bases. This CDR3 comprises 15 residues. The germline V gene encodes CDR1 DFQATT and CDR2 SNEGSKA (reference sequence). V was trimmed by 5 bases and J by 3 bases, leaving 14 bases between them. The CDR3 nucleotides are TGCAGTGCTGTTACATCGGGGCTCTATAATTCACCCCTCCACTTT. Translated: CSAVTSGLYNSPLHF.

This clonotype came up many times. This sequence joins TRBV9 and TRBJ1-6; TRBD1 aligns across 8 bases. The CDR3 length is 15 residues. The V gene end was trimmed by 8 bases and the J gene end by 5 bases; junction bases not matched to a gene: 9. CDR1 is SGDLS, CDR2 YYNGEE, per germline. CDR3 in amino acids: CASTGGESDNSPLHF. CDR3 in DNA: TGTGCCAGTACAGGGGGAGAGTCGGATAATTCACCCCTCCACTTT.

This chain links TRBV7-9 with TRBJ2-1, with D possibly TRBD1 on 7 matching bases. The germline V gene encodes CDR1 SEHNR and CDR2 FQNEAQ (reference sequence). The V gene lost 5 bases and the J gene lost 7 bases, with 24 bases spanning the gap. This CDR3 is 17 amino acids long. In DNA, the CDR3 is TGTGCCAGCAGCGCGAGACAGGGCGGGAACGGTGGAAATGAGCAGTTCTTC. Amino acids: CASSARQGGNGGNEQFF.

This clonotype was seen more than once but under ten times. The chain joins TRBV7-3 to TRBJ2-1; D is tentatively TRBD1 or TRBD2 (6 bases each). Between the trimmed V and J ends, which lost 3 bases and 6 bases, there was a span of 18 bases. Per germline, CDR1 SGHTA and CDR2 FQGTGA. The CDR3 extends over 16 amino acids. The CDR3: CASSLQSGAGFNEQFF. The DNA for the CDR3 is TGTGCCAGCAGCTTGCAATCGGGGGCCGGGTTCAATGAGCAGTTCTTC.

This clonotype was seen many times. The J gene is TRBJ2-7, the V gene TRBV20-1, with 7 nucleotides matching TRBD2. CDR3 length: 14 amino acids. V dropped 6 bases and J dropped 4; count of bases not matched to a gene: 12. Per germline, CDR1 DFQATT and CDR2 SNEGSKA (reference sequence). The CDR3, as DNA: TGCAGTGCCAACCGAGCGGGGACTCTGTACGAGCAGTACTTC. This encodes CSANRAGTLYEQYF.

This clonotype occurred many times. The CDR3 does not close with the conserved phenylalanine or tryptophan, likely indicating a read error. No DNA is shown, since the ends of the CDR3 on it are uncertain; the CDR3 is the one TCRdb lists. The V and J genes are TRBV5-4 and TRBJ1-1; TRBD1, the table's D call, was not compared with the DNA. Germline CDR1 is SGHNT and CDR2 is YYREEE (reference sequence). The CDR3 contains 13 residues when both ends are counted. This chain's CDR3 is CASSFNRDPLESL.

In its sample, this clonotype was seen many times. The CDR3 DNA reads TGTGCCAGCAGTTACGGAGGCTCTGGGGCCAACGTCCTGACTTTC. Protein product: CASSYGGSGANVLTF. The rearrangement joins TRBV6-7 to TRBJ2-6; TRBD2 might be the D (5 bases). TRBV6-7 is recorded as an ORF, its role being uncertain. The CDR3 runs to 15 residues. V shed 2 bases and J shed 0 bases, with 5 bases lying between them.

This clonotype appeared many times. The chain carries TRBV7-2 and TRBJ2-7, with 7 bases that match TRBD2. From germline, CDR1 is SGHTA and CDR2 FQGNSA. This CDR3 is built from 15 residues. V lost 2 bases to trimming and J lost 4 bases; unmatched junction nucleotides: 8. CDR3 sequence reads: CASSLSSSGQYEQYF. Written as DNA, the CDR3 is TGTGCCAGCAGCTTATCGTCTAGCGGCCAATACGAGCAGTACTTC.

The sample holds many counts of this clonotype. The V and J genes are TRBV11-2 and TRBJ2-1; D is ambiguous. This CDR3 region has 14 residues. Trimming pared 4 bases from V and 6 bases from J, leaving 13 bases between. CDR1 SGHAT and CDR2 FQNNGV come from the germline V gene. This CDR3 is CASSSMIFSNEQFF. For the CDR3, the DNA is TGTGCCAGCAGCTCCATGATATTTTCCAATGAGCAGTTCTTC.

The DNA for the CDR3 is TGTGCCATCAGAGCCGGGACAAACATGAACACTGAAGCTTTCTTT. Amino acid sequence: CAIRAGTNMNTEAFF. The chain has TRBV10-3 and TRBJ1-1; D perhaps matches TRBD1 (6 bases). This CDR3 comprises 15 residues. V gave up 6 bases and J gave up 0 bases, with 14 bases separating them. Germline V gene sequence: CDR1 ENHRY, CDR2 SYGVKD.

This clonotype came up many times. The J gene is TRBJ1-4, the V gene TRBV20-1, with a tentative D call TRBD1 (5 bases). The CDR3 totals 15 residues. V dropped 0 bases and J dropped 9 bases, with 17 bases sitting between them. The germline gives CDR1 DFQATT, CDR2 SNEGSKA (reference sequence). The CDR3 here is CSAREGEYDLKKLFF. The CDR3 coding sequence is TGCAGTGCTAGAGAAGGGGAATACGACTTGAAAAAACTGTTTTTT.

This clonotype appeared many times. The chain employs TRBV5-1 and TRBJ1-1; D may be TRBD1 (5 bases). The CDR3 runs to 11 residues. CDR1 and CDR2 from the germline V gene are SGHRS and YFSETQ. V was shortened by 1 base and J by 7 bases, with 5 bases between the two germline ends. The CDR3 DNA sequence: TGCGCCAGCAGCTTGCAGGGTGAAGCTTTCTTT. This gives the protein CASSLQGEAFF.

The table lists this clonotype with many counts. This chain joins TRBV6-2 or TRBV6-3 and TRBJ2-5, with TRBD1 identical over 7 bases. The trim removed 5 bases at V and 0 bases at J, leaving 6 bases unmatched. The CDR3 is 15 amino acids. Germline CDR1 and CDR2: MNHEY and SVGEGT. The CDR3 DNA reads as TGTGCCAGCAGTAATCGAACAGGGGACCAAGAGACCCAGTACTTC. Its translation is CASSNRTGDQETQYF.

Only a few counts were recorded for this clonotype. V usage is TRBV6-6 and J usage is TRBJ1-2, with D unresolved. This CDR3 region has 14 residues. CDR1 is MNHNY, CDR2 SVGAGI, per germline (reference sequence). Deletions cut 0 bases from V and 2 bases from J, with 7 bases between. CDR3 nucleotides: TGTGCCAGCAGTTACTCATCTGTGAACTATGGCTACACCTTC. Translated, it gives CASSYSSVNYGYTF.

As regards this clonotype: This may come from a read error, since a much larger clone is one base off. V usage is TRBV5-1 and J usage is TRBJ1-1; D gene uncertain. Germline values: CDR1 SGHRS, CDR2 YFSETQ. This CDR3 spans 13 amino acids. V dropped 5 bases and J dropped 4 bases, with 12 bases sitting between them. The CDR3 bases are TGCGCCAGCAGATTATGCTCGGGCACTGAAGCTTTCTTT. It translates to CASRLCSGTEAFF.

The chain uses TRBV7-9 and TRBJ2-7; D gene unclear. Germline CDR1 reads SEHNR; CDR2 reads FQNEAQ (reference sequence). V was pared by 4 bases and J by 4 bases, with 11 bases between. The CDR3 covers 13 residues. For the CDR3, the DNA is TGTGCCAGCAGCTCGGGTCTGCTGTACGAGCAGTACTTC. This translates into CASSSGLLYEQYF.

The V call is TRBV10-3, the J call TRBJ2-1, with 7 bases identical to TRBD1. This CDR3 region has 11 residues. V lost 6 bases and J lost 10; bases outside the gene matches: 3. The germline gives CDR1 ENHRY, CDR2 SYGVKD. CDR3 region: CAISRQGEQFF. CDR3 in DNA: TGTGCCATCAGCAGACAGGGAGAGCAGTTCTTC.

This rearrangement joins TRBV11-2 to TRBJ1-1; D is undetermined. This CDR3 contains 14 residues. From germline, CDR1 is SGHAT and CDR2 FQNNGV. V was trimmed by 2 bases and J by 5 bases, leaving 12 bases between them. The CDR3 spells CASSLNGVLTEAFF. In nucleotides, the CDR3 is TGTGCCAGCAGCTTAAACGGGGTTTTAACTGAAGCTTTCTTT.

This clonotype showed up many times. The CDR3 DNA sequence: TGTGCCAGCTCGTGGGGGGGAACGGGTGAGCAGTTCTTC. It yields the protein CASSWGGTGEQFF. The chain employs TRBV12-3 or TRBV12-4 and TRBJ2-1; 7 positions agree with TRBD2. The J segment lost 9 bases and the V segment lost 8 bases, leaving 10 bases of the junction unmatched. The CDR3 is made up of 13 amino acids.

This clonotype was seen many times. The rearrangement links TRBV6-2 or TRBV6-3 to TRBJ2-7, with 9 positions matching TRBD1. The CDR3 covers 14 residues. The V gene end was trimmed by 7 bases and the J gene end by 4 bases; junction bases not matched to a gene: 8. Germline V CDR1 and CDR2: MNHEY, SVGEGT. For the CDR3, the DNA is TGTGCCAGCAATCGACAGGGGGTGGTGTACGAGCAGTACTTC. Translation: CASNRQGVVYEQYF.

This clonotype has ten or more counts. V and J are TRBV15 and TRBJ2-1; D remains unclear. CDR3 length equals 14 residues. Germline V lookup: CDR1 LNHNV, CDR2 YYDKDF (reference sequence). V lost 1 base to trimming and J lost 5 bases, with 9 bases between them. The chain's CDR3 is CATSRVRPDNEQFF. The DNA of the CDR3 is TGTGCCACCAGCAGAGTGCGGCCAGACAATGAGCAGTTCTTC.

In this sample, this clonotype turned up many times. This chain uses TRBV7-6 with TRBJ2-6, with D possibly being TRBD1 (6 bases). This CDR3 contains 17 residues. Germline loops: CDR1 SGHVS, CDR2 FNYEAQ. V was clipped by 2 bases and J by 0 bases, with 11 bases between them. The CDR3 loop is CASSLTVGASGANVLTF. DNA of the CDR3: TGTGCCAGCAGCTTAACTGTGGGGGCCTCTGGGGCCAACGTCCTGACTTTC.

This clonotype was picked up many times. This chain connects TRBV7-6 to TRBJ1-1; D not certain. CDR1 is SGHVS and CDR2 is FNYEAQ in the germline V gene. The CDR3 has 13 amino acids. V was pared by 1 base and J by 3 bases, with 6 bases between. The CDR3 bases are TGTGCCAGCAGCTTAGACCGATACACTGAAGCTTTCTTT. Encoded protein: CASSLDRYTEAFF.